This T cell receptor beta chain originates from a study of CD8 T cells in ankylosing spondylitis. Study-level findings and limits: Earlier literature documents some of the motif variants in reactive arthritis synovial fluid and blood.

This clonotype was counted many times. Its target is unknown. Germline loops: CDR1 WSHSY, CDR2 SAAADI. This CDR3 has 14 residues. V dropped 1 base and J dropped 6 bases, with 12 bases sitting between them. Scientists made TCR beta libraries using quantitative 5'-RACE with molecular barcodes. TCRdb independently ran MiXCR on the 5' RACE reads; one entry per CDR3 protein. The table lists about 120,000 distinct CDR3 sequences, 12% to 15% of them singletons, with approximately 3.1% in the top ten. The chain joins TRBV10-2 to TRBJ1-1; TRBD1 might be the D (5 bases). Sequencing input: blood, either unsorted or a sorted T cell fraction (not recorded which). The origin of this receptor is a female donor with ankylosing spondylitis or in good health (not recorded which). The chain's CDR3 is CASSELGVGPEAFF. The CDR3 nucleotides read TGCGCCAGCAGTGAGTTGGGGGTGGGCCCTGAAGCTTTCTTT.